Each of the 13 T cell receptor beta chains below was sequenced from the same sample in a study of metastatic and nonmetastatic thyroid tumors. TCRdb redid the clone calls on the PCR reads using MiXCR. This table has 4,000 to 4,500 clones, roughly 33% appearing once. Thyroid surgery was preceded by no treatment in any patient. The sequencing sample was made of adjacent normal tissue. The receptor source for this set is a male donor with papillary thyroid cancer or a benign thyroid nodule (not recorded which). Some clones in this sample may be carry-over from other donors' samples.

The V call is TRBV5-1, the J call TRBJ1-2; 9 nucleotides agree with TRBD1. With 3 bases clipped from V and 7 bases from J, the junction kept 7 bases outside the gene matches. Germline CDR1 reads SGHRS; CDR2 reads YFSETQ. The CDR3 length is 14 residues. CDR3 protein: CASSSGQGLGGYTF. CDR3 DNA: TGCGCCAGCAGCTCGGGACAGGGTTTAGGTGGCTACACCTTC. Full variable domain (rest looked up from reference TRBV5-1 and TRBJ1-2): KAGVTQTPRYLIKTRGQQVTLSCSPISGHRSVSWYQQTPGQGLQFLFEYFSETQRNKGNFPGRFSGRQFSNSRSEMNVSTLELGDSALYLCASSSGQGLGGYTFGSGTRLTVV.

The chain recombines TRBV28 with TRBJ2-7, with 7 bases fitting TRBD1. CDR1 is MDHEN, CDR2 SYDVKM, per germline. J was trimmed by 1 base and V by 10 bases; bases with no gene match: 7. The CDR3 runs to 13 residues. The CDR3 bases are TGTGCCATCCCAGACAGGGCTTCCTACGAGCAGTACTTC. Residues: CAIPDRASYEQYF.

The chain recombines TRBV28 with TRBJ2-7; tentatively, D is TRBD2 (6 bases). V dropped 4 bases and J dropped 0 bases, with 16 bases sitting between them. The CDR3 sequence is 16 residues long. Germline CDR1 MDHEN, CDR2 SYDVKM. The CDR3 DNA reads as TGTGCCAGCAGTTCTCTCCTAGCGTTAAGCTCCTACGAGCAGTACTTC. It translates to CASSSLLALSSYEQYF.

The sample holds a few counts of this clone. The chain links TRBV15 to TRBJ2-7, with D hard to call. Germline V lookup: CDR1 LNHNV, CDR2 YYDKDF (reference sequence). This CDR3 spans 16 amino acids. V lost 3 bases and J lost 0, with 15 bases in between. CDR3 in amino acids: CATSRLLVGSSYEQYF. CDR3 bases: TGTGCCACCAGCAGGCTCCTAGTTGGAAGCTCCTACGAGCAGTACTTC. Filled out from reference TRBV15 and TRBJ2-7, the complete variable domain reads DAMVIQNPRYQVTQFGKPVTLSCSQTLNHNVMYWYQQKSSQAPKLLFHYYDKDFNNEADTPDNFQSRRPNTSFCFLDIRSPGLGDTAMYLCATSRLLVGSSYEQYFGPGTRLTVT.

This rearrangement joins TRBV6-1 to TRBJ2-7; D uncertain. With 3 bases removed from V and 4 bases from J, the gap between germline ends came to 22 bases. Germline V gene data show CDR1 as MNHNS and CDR2 as SASEGT. This CDR3 comprises 17 residues. CDR3 residues: CASSDPSGGLPWYEQYF. CDR3 sequence (DNA): TGTGCCAGCAGTGATCCCTCCGGTGGGCTTCCTTGGTACGAGCAGTACTTC.

The chain uses TRBV30 and TRBJ1-1; D uncertain. The CDR3 runs 13 residues. Looked up from germline, CDR1 is GTSNPN and CDR2 is SVGIG (reference sequence). Deletions cut 2 bases from V and 1 base from J, with 8 bases between. The CDR3 sequence: CAWSFGRNTEAFF. DNA for the CDR3: TGTGCCTGGAGTTTCGGACGGAACACTGAAGCTTTCTTT. The variable domain in full, completed from reference TRBV30 and TRBJ1-1, reads SQTIHQWPATLVQPVGSPLSLECTVEGTSNPNLYWYRQAAGRGLQLLFYSVGIGQISSEVPQNLSASRPQDRQFILSSKKLLLSDSGFYLCAWSFGRNTEAFFGQGTRLTVV.

This rearrangement joins TRBV5-1 to TRBJ2-2; TRBD1 matches at 9 bases. The trim removed 2 bases at V and 9 bases at J, leaving 5 bases unmatched. Germline assignment: CDR1 SGHRS and CDR2 YFSETQ. This CDR3 contains 14 residues. The CDR3 DNA follows: TGCGCCAGCAGCTTCCGGGACAGGGAACGGGAGCTGTTTTTT. Translating gives CASSFRDRERELFF.

This chain uses TRBV6-1 with TRBJ2-2; either TRBD1 or TRBD2 may supply D (7 bases each). The CDR3 contains 15 residues. The germline CDR1 and CDR2 sequences are MNHNS and SASEGT. Deletions cut 7 bases from V and 4 bases from J, with 16 bases between. The CDR3 loop is CASTPGGALTGELFF. For the CDR3, the DNA is TGTGCCAGCACCCCAGGGGGGGCCCTCACCGGGGAGCTGTTTTTT.

This clone was seen only a few times. The chain employs TRBV27 and TRBJ2-7; a weak D match, TRBD1 (6 bases). In germline, CDR1 is MNHEY, CDR2 SMNVEV (reference sequence). The CDR3 runs 17 residues. V lost 3 bases and J 1 base, leaving 19 bases between the germline ends. The chain's CDR3 is CASSFSHTGIVSYEQYF. The CDR3 DNA reads TGTGCCAGCAGTTTTTCTCATACAGGGATAGTATCCTACGAGCAGTACTTC.

This clone was recorded at least ten times. The V and J genes are TRBV12-3 or TRBV12-4 and TRBJ2-1, with a possible D match to TRBD2 (7 bases). CDR3 length: 15 residues. Deletions cut 3 bases from V and 8 bases from J, with 17 bases between. The CDR3 DNA follows: TGTGCCAGCAGTTTGGGGGGGGGCGCAGACGATGAGCAGTTCTTC. This gives the protein CASSLGGGADDEQFF.

The V and J genes are TRBV5-1 and TRBJ2-7, with D perhaps TRBD2 (5 bases). V dropped 2 bases and J dropped 4 bases, with 13 bases sitting between them. Germline loops: CDR1 SGHRS, CDR2 YFSETQ. The CDR3 has 14 residues. CDR3 loop: CASSLVLGGYEQYF. The CDR3, as DNA: TGCGCCAGCAGCTTAGTACTAGGCGGGTACGAGCAGTACTTC.

This clone was seen more than once but under ten times. The J gene is TRBJ2-7, the V gene TRBV6-1; possible D gene TRBD1, 5 bases. The CDR3 has 12 amino acids. Germline CDR1 MNHNS, CDR2 SASEGT. The V and J ends lost 7 bases and 2 bases respectively, with 9 bases between them. The DNA of the CDR3 is TGTGCCAGCAAGGACAAACCCTACGAGCAGTACTTC. It is translated as CASKDKPYEQYF.

This clone occurred a few times. V gene TRBV18 combines with J gene TRBJ1-1; TRBD1 is a possible D gene (5 bases). The CDR3 length is 18 residues. Germline CDR1 is KGHSH and CDR2 is LQKENI. V lost 6 bases and J lost 0, with 23 bases in between. The CDR3 loop reads CASSRMRGLDHMNTEAFF. Here the CDR3 DNA reads TGTGCCAGCTCGCGCATGAGGGGCCTAGACCACATGAACACTGAAGCTTTCTTT. Supplemented by reference TRBV18 and TRBJ1-1, the full variable domain reads NAGVMQNPRHLVRRRGQEARLRCSPMKGHSHVYWYRQLPEEGLKFMVYLQKENIIDESGMPKERFSAEFPKEGPSILRIQQVVRGDSAAYFCASSRMRGLDHMNTEAFFGQGTRLTVV.